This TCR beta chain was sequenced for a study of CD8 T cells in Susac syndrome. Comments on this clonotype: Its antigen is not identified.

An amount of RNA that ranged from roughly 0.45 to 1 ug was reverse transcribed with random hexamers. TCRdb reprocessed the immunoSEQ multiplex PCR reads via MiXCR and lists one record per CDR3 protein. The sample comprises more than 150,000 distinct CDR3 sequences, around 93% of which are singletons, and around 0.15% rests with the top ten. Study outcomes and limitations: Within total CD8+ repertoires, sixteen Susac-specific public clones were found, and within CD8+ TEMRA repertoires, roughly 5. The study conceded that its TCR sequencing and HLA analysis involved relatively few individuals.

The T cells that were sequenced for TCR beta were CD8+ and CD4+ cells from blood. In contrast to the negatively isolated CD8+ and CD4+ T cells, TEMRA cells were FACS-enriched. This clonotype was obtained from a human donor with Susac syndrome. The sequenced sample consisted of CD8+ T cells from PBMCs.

Written as DNA, the CDR3 is TGTGCCAGCAGCTTTCGTACAGGGGTTTCCAACTATGGCTACACCTTC. The encoded protein is CASSFRTGVSNYGYTF. This chain uses TRBV5-6 with TRBJ1-2, with TRBD1 identical over 7 bases. Germline CDR1 reads SGHDT; CDR2 reads YYEEEE. V trimming: 2 bases; J trimming: 2 bases; junction bases outside the gene matches: 9. This CDR3 has 16 residues.